This T cell receptor beta chain was captured by sequencing in a study of T cell repertoires in cytomegalovirus infection. Across the whole study: Newly reported HLA-C-restricted and thoroughly characterized HLA-B-restricted CMV epitopes were employed. Carrying CMV and the relevant HLA type showed in public TCR beta signatures.

This clonotype was found a few times. The target antigen is unknown. CDR3 length equals 19 residues. Per germline, CDR1 MNHEY and CDR2 SVGAGI. V lost 0 bases and J lost 0, with 17 bases in between. Points from the study as a whole: The ex vivo response was dominated by HLA-C-restricted CMV-specific TCR beta clonotypes.

A single record per CDR3 protein comes from TCRdb applying MiXCR to the reads. The repertoire includes 70,000 or so distinct CDR3 sequences, about 26% of them detected once, and just under 60% sits in the top ten. The sample was CD8+ T cells from cultured PBMCs, taken from culture after CMV antigen stimulation. The TCR was taken from a human donor in good health (CMV status not recorded). Some clones in this sample may be carry-over from other donors' samples. The chain combines TRBV6-5 with TRBJ2-2, with a weak D call TRBD2 (6 bases). CDR3 DNA sequence: TGTGCCAGCAGTTACTCGATGGAGGGCGCCCCGGCGAACACCGGGGAGCTGTTTTTT. Translation: CASSYSMEGAPANTGELFF.